This T cell receptor (beta chain) originates from a study of response to subunit inactivated influenza vaccine (dated by TCRdb to the late 2010s). Notes on the research overall: Deep quantitative profiling of the T cell receptor repertoire was used in the study to follow responses to a trivalent subunit inactivated influenza vaccine.

What the work shows at the level of the full study, not this receptor alone: It was suggested by the authors that each seasonal influenza vaccination may recruit only a limited number of new T cells.

Receptor amplification or capture employed RT-PCR. The instrument was an Illumina HiSeq 2500. TCRdb trimmed the raw reads at Q25, called clones with MiXCR and kept productive beta chains. Rows with one shared CDR3 protein collapse into an entry with the most common genes and DNA. For this sample there are about 520,000 distinct CDR3 sequences; about 25% appear just once. The top ten constitute approximately 1.9% of the sample. The CDR3 runs 13 residues from the cysteine to the phenylalanine. This entry keeps only the CDR3 DNA: 39 bases, framed from base 1. V is cut back by 8 bases and J by 4 bases, with 2 bases in the junction unmatched. In regard to this clonotype: Its antigen is unknown. Within one base of it there is no much larger clone, and no base qualities were kept.

The chain employs TRBV12-3 or TRBV12-4 and TRBJ1-6; the central 7 bases match TRBD1. This clonotype originated in a man aged 50-59 years who received an inactivated influenza vaccine. Donor details come from another sample of the same person, matched by shared clones. The sample in question was CD4+ T cells sorted from PBMCs, obtained roughly 5 days after vaccination. This receptor has the CDR3 CASGTDYNSPLHF. The base sequence is TGTGCCAGCGGGACAGATTATAATTCACCCCTCCACTTT.